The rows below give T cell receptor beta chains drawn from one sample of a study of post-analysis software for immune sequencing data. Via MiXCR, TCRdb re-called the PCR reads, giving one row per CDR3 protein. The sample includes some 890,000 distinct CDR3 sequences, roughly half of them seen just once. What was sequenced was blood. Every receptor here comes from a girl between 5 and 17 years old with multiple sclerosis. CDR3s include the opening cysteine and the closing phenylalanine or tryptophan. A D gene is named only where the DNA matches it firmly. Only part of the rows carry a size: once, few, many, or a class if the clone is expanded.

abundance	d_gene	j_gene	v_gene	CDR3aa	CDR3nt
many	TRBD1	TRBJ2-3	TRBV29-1	CSVELSGGGTDTQYF	TGCAGCGTTGAACTATCAGGGGGCGGCACAGATACGCAGTATTTT
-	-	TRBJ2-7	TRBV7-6	CASSLRVGRSYEQYF	TGTGCCAGCAGCTTAAGAGTCGGCAGATCCTACGAGCAGTACTTC
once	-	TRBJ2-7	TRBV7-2	CASSLGGGAASYEQYF	TGTGCCAGCAGCTTAGGTGGCGGGGCGGCCTCCTACGAGCAGTACTTC
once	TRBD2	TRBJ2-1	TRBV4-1	CASSQGPWGLAGVEQFF	TGCGCCAGCAGCCAAGGCCCCTGGGGACTAGCGGGAGTAGAGCAGTTCTTC
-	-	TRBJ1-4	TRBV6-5	CASSRTQWGEKLFF	TGTGCCAGCAGCCGAACACAGTGGGGGGAAAAACTGTTTTTT
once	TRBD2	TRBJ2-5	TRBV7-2	CASSPTPSGGRETQYF	TGTGCCAGCAGCCCGACTCCTTCGGGAGGGCGGGAGACCCAGTACTTC
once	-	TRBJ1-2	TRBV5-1	CASSARDVRYGYTF	TGCGCCAGCAGCGCCCGGGACGTCCGCTATGGCTACACCTTC
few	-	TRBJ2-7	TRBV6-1	CASSRTTGSYEQYF	TGTGCCAGCAGTCGCACAACAGGGTCCTACGAGCAGTACTTC
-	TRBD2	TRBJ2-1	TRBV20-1	CSVFLAGGREQFF	TGCAGTGTTTTCTTAGCGGGAGGACGTGAGCAGTTCTTC
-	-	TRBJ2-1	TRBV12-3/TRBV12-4	CASSRSGREQFF	TGTGCCAGCTCGCGATCTGGTCGTGAGCAGTTCTTC
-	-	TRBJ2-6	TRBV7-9	CASGVTGANVLTF	TGTGCCAGCGGGGTCACTGGGGCCAACGTCCTGACTTTC
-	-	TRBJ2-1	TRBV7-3	CASSFQGSNEQFF	TGTGCCAGCAGCTTTCAGGGGAGCAATGAGCAGTTCTTC
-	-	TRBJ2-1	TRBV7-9	CASSLAAPNEQFF	TGTGCCAGCAGCTTAGCGGCCCCCAATGAGCAGTTCTTC
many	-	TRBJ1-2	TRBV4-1	CASSQAVGENYGYTF	TGCGCCAGCAGCCAAGCGGTGGGGGAAAACTATGGCTACACCTTC
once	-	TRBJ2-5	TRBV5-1	CASNMRRGETQYF	TGCGCCAGCAACATGAGGCGAGGGGAGACCCAGTACTTC
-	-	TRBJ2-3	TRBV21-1	CASSAGTGYADTQYF	TGTGCCAGCAGCGCCGGGACAGGGTACGCAGATACGCAGTATTTT
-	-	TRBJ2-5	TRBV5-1	CASRRDQETQYF	TGCGCCAGCAGGCGGGATCAAGAGACCCAGTACTTC
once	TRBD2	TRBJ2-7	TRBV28	CASSISGKGYEQYF	TGTGCCAGCAGTATTAGCGGGAAAGGCTACGAGCAGTACTTC
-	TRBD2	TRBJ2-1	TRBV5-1	CASSLKMGLAGTSSYNEQFF	TGCGCCAGCAGCTTAAAGATGGGACTAGCGGGCACGAGCTCCTACAATGAGCAGTTCTTC
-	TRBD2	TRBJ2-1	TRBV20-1	CSAPTSGAYNEQFF	TGCAGTGCTCCGACTAGCGGGGCTTACAATGAGCAGTTCTTC
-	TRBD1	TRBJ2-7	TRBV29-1	CSVEVGQGTYEQYF	TGCAGCGTCGAGGTGGGACAGGGGACCTACGAGCAGTACTTC
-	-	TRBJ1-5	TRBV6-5	CASRDTDNQPQHF	TGTGCCAGCAGGGACACAGACAATCAGCCCCAGCATTTT
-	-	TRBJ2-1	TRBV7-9	CASSLVGGQDGNEQFF	TGTGCCAGCAGCTTAGTAGGGGGGCAGGATGGCAATGAGCAGTTCTTC
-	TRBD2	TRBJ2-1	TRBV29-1	CSVEIIQREGDNEQFF	TGCAGCGTTGAAATAATACAGCGGGAGGGGGACAATGAGCAGTTCTTC
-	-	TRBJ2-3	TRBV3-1	CASSQGAHTQYF	TGTGCCAGCAGCCAAGGAGCTCATACGCAGTATTTT
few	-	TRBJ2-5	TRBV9	CASSGNYGPETQYF	TGTGCCAGCAGCGGAAACTACGGGCCAGAGACCCAGTACTTC
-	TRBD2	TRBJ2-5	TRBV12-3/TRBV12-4	CASSSRLAGDQETQYF	TGTGCCAGCAGTTCCCGACTAGCGGGGGACCAAGAGACCCAGTACTTC
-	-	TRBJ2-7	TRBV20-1	CSARDLSEAFPHEQYF	TGCAGTGCTAGAGATCTGAGCGAAGCTTTCCCCCACGAGCAGTACTTC
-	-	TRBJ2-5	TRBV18	CASSPNSETRETQYF	TGTGCCAGCTCACCAAATAGCGAGACCCGGGAGACCCAGTACTTC
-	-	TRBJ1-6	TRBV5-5	CASSTRTAPLHF	TGTGCCAGCAGCACCCGGACGGCACCCCTCCACTTT
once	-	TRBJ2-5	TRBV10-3	CAIRRTSDQETQYF	TGTGCCATCAGGCGGACGAGTGATCAAGAGACCCAGTACTTC
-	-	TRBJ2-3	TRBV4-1	CASSQEVVRLTDTQYF	TGCGCCAGCAGCCAGGAGGTGGTGCGCCTCACAGATACGCAGTATTTT
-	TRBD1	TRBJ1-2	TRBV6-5	CASSYSIWTGGNGYTF	TGTGCCAGCAGTTACTCAATCTGGACAGGGGGCAATGGCTACACCTTC
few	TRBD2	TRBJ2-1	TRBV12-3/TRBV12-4	CASSELAGGQEEQFF	TGTGCCAGCAGTGAGTTAGCGGGGGGGCAAGAGGAGCAGTTCTTC
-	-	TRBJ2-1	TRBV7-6	CASTPRGRNEQFF	TGTGCCAGCACCCCGAGGGGCAGGAATGAGCAGTTCTTC
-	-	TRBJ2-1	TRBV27	CASSSKRHEGQFF	TGTGCCAGCAGTTCAAAAAGACATGAGGGGCAGTTCTTC
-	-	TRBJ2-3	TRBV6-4	CASSVSGLSADTQYF	TGTGCCAGCAGTGTCAGCGGTCTCTCGGCAGATACGCAGTATTTT
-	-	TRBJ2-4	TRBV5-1	CASSLETGFNGLMNIQYF	TGCGCCAGCAGCTTGGAGACCGGGTTTAACGGCTTAATGAACATTCAGTACTTC
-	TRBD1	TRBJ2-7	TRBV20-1	CSARSADRGYEQYF	TGCAGTGCTAGGTCCGCGGACAGGGGCTACGAGCAGTACTTC
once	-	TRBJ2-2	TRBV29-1	CSVEDPTQGRYTGELFF	TGCAGCGTTGAAGATCCAACACAGGGTCGATACACCGGGGAGCTGTTTTTT
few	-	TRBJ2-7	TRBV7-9	CASSLGRQDKLYEQYF	TGTGCCAGCAGCTTAGGGAGACAGGACAAGCTCTACGAGCAGTACTTC
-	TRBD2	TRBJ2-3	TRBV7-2	CASSLALAGFTDTQYF	TGTGCCAGCAGCTTAGCGCTAGCGGGGTTCACAGATACGCAGTATTTT
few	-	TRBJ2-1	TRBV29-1	CSVEAGSNEQFF	TGCAGCGTTGAAGCCGGTTCCAATGAGCAGTTCTTC
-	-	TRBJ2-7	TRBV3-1	CASSHRDRSNEQYF	TGTGCCAGCAGCCACCGAGACAGGAGCAACGAGCAGTACTTC
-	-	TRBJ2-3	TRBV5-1	CASSLVGEAKASTDTQYF	TGCGCCAGCAGCTTGGTAGGCGAAGCGAAGGCTAGCACAGATACGCAGTATTTT
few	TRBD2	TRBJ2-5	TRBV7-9	CASSQELAVQETQYF	TGTGCCAGCAGTCAAGAACTAGCGGTACAAGAGACCCAGTACTTC
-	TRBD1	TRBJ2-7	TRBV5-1	CASSSYMGTGDFYEQYF	TGCGCCAGCAGCTCATACATGGGGACAGGGGACTTTTACGAGCAGTACTTC
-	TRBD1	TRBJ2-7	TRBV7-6	CASSPQTGSSYEQYF	TGTGCCAGCAGCCCCCAGACAGGGTCTTCCTACGAGCAGTACTTC
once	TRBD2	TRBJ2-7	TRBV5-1	CASRSDGTSGVYEQYF	TGCGCCAGCAGGTCAGACGGGACTAGCGGGGTCTACGAGCAGTACTTC
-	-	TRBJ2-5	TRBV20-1	CSALRDFAQETQYF	TGCAGTGCTCTCAGGGACTTTGCACAAGAGACCCAGTACTTC
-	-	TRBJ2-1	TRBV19	CASSFHRVEQFF	TGTGCCAGTAGCTTCCACAGGGTAGAGCAGTTCTTC
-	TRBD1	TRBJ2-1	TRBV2	CASSPRTGGGVGNEQFF	TGTGCCAGCAGCCCTCGGACAGGGGGCGGGGTAGGCAATGAGCAGTTCTTC